Listed below are T cell receptor beta chains from one sample, sequenced in a study of T cells after yellow fever vaccination. TCRdb used MiXCR to reprocess the 5' RACE reads, holding one entry per CDR3 protein. Of 150,000 to 200,000 distinct CDR3 sequences listed, around 9.7% are singletons. Here the sequenced sample was CD8+ T cells sorted from PBMCs, taken 45 days after the yellow fever booster vaccination. These receptors were taken from a man between 18 and 29 years old who received the YFV17D yellow fever vaccine. The conserved cysteine and the conserved F or W are not part of the CDR3 here. D genes are given only for firm matches.

j_call,d_call,v_call,cdr3_aa
TRBJ2-1,-,TRBV20-1,SARYGRGGLGNEQF
TRBJ1-2,-,TRBV27,ASSLLGGGYGYT
TRBJ1-1,-,TRBV10-2,ASSGGVNTEAF
TRBJ1-4,-,TRBV27,ASSTPGANEKLF
TRBJ1-5,-,TRBV6-2/TRBV6-3,ASTDGHLEDQPQH
TRBJ1-1,-,TRBV6-5,ASSSQGNTEAF
TRBJ2-3,-,TRBV12-3/TRBV12-4,ASSLGSGSTDTQY
TRBJ2-1,-,TRBV30,AWSVADENEQF
TRBJ2-2,-,TRBV5-1,ASSLAPSQNTGELF
TRBJ2-2,-,TRBV7-9,ASSSGVTGELF
TRBJ2-2,TRBD1,TRBV5-1,ASSLGTGADTGELF
TRBJ2-1,-,TRBV20-1,SRMRDGGPEQF
TRBJ1-1,-,TRBV20-1,SATGPGNTEAF
TRBJ2-3,TRBD2,TRBV7-9,ASSADRGVPY
TRBJ2-1,-,TRBV10-3,AISEGRVRDTTYNEQF
TRBJ1-1,TRBD1,TRBV19,ASSIGTGVENTEAF
TRBJ1-1,-,TRBV4-1,ASSRLRVKAEAF
TRBJ2-5,-,TRBV7-3,ASSSGGGGQETQY
TRBJ2-7,TRBD1,TRBV27,ASSRDRGKGEQY
TRBJ2-1,-,TRBV7-8,ASSLVRGGDEQF
TRBJ2-1,-,TRBV7-2,ASSVTPLFGDNEQF
TRBJ1-2,TRBD1,TRBV20-1,SARIEDRVGYGYT
TRBJ1-2,-,TRBV29-1,SSKDGAGVGYT
TRBJ2-1,-,TRBV6-5,ASSSPGPSPLYNEQF
TRBJ2-1,TRBD1,TRBV20-1,SARSGQDYNEQF
TRBJ1-1,TRBD1,TRBV11-2,ASSPTGEMNTEAF
TRBJ2-2,TRBD2,TRBV7-3,ASSAGLAGGLTGELF
TRBJ2-5,-,TRBV7-3,ASSFGGFRDETQY
TRBJ2-1,TRBD2,TRBV9,ASSVAGTSYEQF
TRBJ1-2,-,TRBV11-2,ASSRQKNYGYT
TRBJ2-1,-,TRBV7-3,ASSSDRRPEQF
TRBJ1-5,-,TRBV6-2/TRBV6-3,ASSTGGPQPQH
TRBJ1-2,TRBD1,TRBV19,ASSRGQGLSYGYT
TRBJ2-1,-,TRBV12-3/TRBV12-4,ASRPEAEEQF
TRBJ2-2,-,TRBV29-1,SVYQGSDGELF
TRBJ2-4,-,TRBV6-2/TRBV6-3,ASTPKALNIQY
TRBJ2-3,-,TRBV3-1,ASSRRRGRNTDTQY
TRBJ2-4,TRBD1,TRBV2,ASRPAGGNIQY
TRBJ2-7,-,TRBV21-1,ASSERQGTFHEQY
TRBJ1-5,TRBD1,TRBV4-1,ASSQAGTGSNQPQH
TRBJ2-5,TRBD2,TRBV25-1,ASGGTSGLTQY
TRBJ1-3,TRBD1,TRBV6-5,ASTKGGISGNTIY